A single sample is the source of the 10 T cell receptor beta chains below, sequenced in a study. TCRdb recomputed calls from the RT-PCR reads with MiXCR, one row per CDR3 protein. The sample shows about 700,000 distinct CDR3 sequences, approximately 15% of them seen only once. The sequencing sample was made of memory CD4+ T cells from blood. Receptor source: a female donor in good health, serving as a healthy control.

This clonotype showed up many times. The rearrangement joins TRBV15 to TRBJ1-1, with D possibly TRBD1 on 6 matching bases. V lost 1 base to trimming and J lost 2 bases, with 17 bases between them. This CDR3 has 17 amino acids. Germline V gene sequence: CDR1 LNHNV, CDR2 YYDKDF (reference sequence). The CDR3 region is CATSRAVGTLTNTEAFF. The CDR3, as DNA: TGTGCCACCAGCAGAGCCGTCGGGACACTTACAAACACTGAAGCTTTCTTT.

The rearrangement joins TRBV20-1 to TRBJ2-3, with 7 bases aligning to TRBD1. Germline CDR1 is DFQATT and CDR2 is SNEGSKA (reference sequence). The CDR3 consists of 13 residues. The J segment lost 5 bases and the V segment lost 5 bases, leaving 7 bases of the junction unmatched. The DNA of the CDR3 is TGCAGTGCTCTCCGACAGGGCAGAGATACGCAGTATTTT. Amino acids: CSALRQGRDTQYF.

This chain uses TRBV20-1 with TRBJ1-4; 9 bases match TRBD1. The junction had 2 bases not matched to a gene; V was cut back by 5 bases and J by 7 bases. CDR1 DFQATT and CDR2 SNEGSKA come from the germline V gene (reference sequence). The CDR3 contains 12 residues. CDR3 nucleotide sequence: TGCAGTGCTTCGGGACAGGGTGAAAAACTGTTTTTT. Translated, it gives CSASGQGEKLFF.

This clonotype has ten or more counts. The chain joins TRBV20-1 to TRBJ2-1; 10 nucleotides match TRBD1. The germline V gene encodes CDR1 DFQATT and CDR2 SNEGSKA (reference sequence). There are 17 residues in the CDR3. The J segment lost 0 bases and the V segment lost 2 bases, leaving 7 bases of the junction unmatched. The CDR3 region is CSARSGTGAYSYNEQFF. The DNA for the CDR3 is TGCAGTGCTAGATCCGGGACAGGGGCATACTCCTACAATGAGCAGTTCTTC.

This clonotype was seen only a few times. At one end, the junction sequence differs from germline, possibly due to a read error. The chain recombines TRBV4-1 with TRBJ2-2; D perhaps matches TRBD2 (6 bases). This CDR3 has 17 residues. Germline CDR1 MGHRA, CDR2 YSYEKL. CDR3: CASSQTGRERGTGELFF. CDR3 DNA sequence: TGCGCTAGCAGCCAGACGGGACGGGAGAGGGGCACCGGGGAGCTGTTTTTT.

The V call is TRBV18, the J call TRBJ1-5; D is unresolved. Germline CDR1 and CDR2: KGHSH and LQKENI. This CDR3 is 14 amino acids long. The V and J ends lost 1 base and 3 bases respectively, with 7 bases between them. In nucleotides, the CDR3 is TGTGCCAGCTCACCACGAGACACCAATCAGCCCCAGCATTTT. It codes for CASSPRDTNQPQHF.

J is TRBJ1-1 and V is TRBV28; D gene unclear. The CDR3 consists of 14 residues. The V and J ends lost 7 bases and 1 base respectively, with 13 bases between them. The germline V gene has CDR1 MDHEN and CDR2 SYDVKM. The CDR3 sequence is CASIPRATNTEAFF. The CDR3 DNA follows: TGTGCCAGCATCCCCCGAGCCACGAACACTGAAGCTTTCTTT. Complete variable domain (other parts from reference TRBV28 and TRBJ1-1): DVKVTQSSRYLVKRTGEKVFLECVQDMDHENMFWYRQDPGLGLRLIYFSYDVKMKEKGDIPEGYSVSREKKERFSLILESASTNQTSMYLCASIPRATNTEAFFGQGTRLTVV.

This clonotype was found a few times. This chain uses TRBV4-1 with TRBJ1-2, with D maybe TRBD1 (6 bases). The CDR3 totals 17 residues. Between the trimmed V and J ends, which lost 0 bases and 2 bases, there was a span of 16 bases. Germline CDR1 is MGHRA and CDR2 is YSYEKL. The CDR3 loop is CASSQEGRTAFNYGYTF. Written as DNA, the CDR3 is TGCGCCAGCAGCCAAGAGGGGAGGACAGCGTTCAACTATGGCTACACCTTC.

Ten or more counts support this clonotype. This sequence joins TRBV10-2 and TRBJ2-5; D assignment may be TRBD1 or TRBD2 (7 bases each). Trimming pared 7 bases from V and 2 bases from J, leaving 17 bases between. This CDR3 contains 15 residues. From germline, CDR1 is WSHSY and CDR2 SAAADI. The CDR3 DNA sequence: TGCGCCAGCACTTTAGGGGGGGGACAGCAAGAGACCCAGTACTTC. This sequence encodes CASTLGGGQQETQYF.

This clonotype has ten or more counts. The rearrangement joins TRBV4-3 to TRBJ2-3; D is perhaps TRBD1 (6 bases). V was trimmed by 2 bases and J by 6 bases, leaving 24 bases between them. Germline CDR1 LGHNA, CDR2 YSLEER. This CDR3 contains 18 residues. The CDR3, as DNA: TGCGCCAGCAGCCAATGGAAGGGGGATACCCCAGAGGGGGATACGCAGTATTTT. Its protein is CASSQWKGDTPEGDTQYF.